This T cell receptor beta chain was sequenced in a study of cytomegalovirus exposure and HLA in healthy donors. The CDR3 has 18 residues. CDR1 SEHNR and CDR2 FQNEAQ come from the germline V gene (reference sequence). In regard to this clone: The junction departs from germline at one end; a sequencing error may be responsible.

The study sampled nominally healthy donors, though unrecorded immune exposures were likely. Primers for the PCR totalled 60 Vbeta and 13 Jbeta. Generated by immunoSEQ multiplex PCR, the TCRdb table keeps only in-frame clones and is missing some. This table has 130,000 or so clones, 81% appearing once. V and J are TRBV7-9 and TRBJ1-1; 8 nucleotides align to TRBD1. The specimen sequenced was PBMCs. This receptor was obtained from a woman in her forties in good health and CMV-seronegative. Here the CDR3 DNA reads TGTTCCAGCATCCGCTATCAGGGGGCGGGGGCACTGAACACTGAAGCTTTCTTT. Its protein product is CSSIRYQGAGALNTEAFF.